This entry describes one T cell receptor (beta chain). Its target is not known. The same CDR3 is also encoded by other DNA sequences in this sample. The source of the sample is a study of cytotoxic CD8 clonotypes in ibrutinib-treated CLL. Turning to the study itself: The taking of response samples occurred after a median about eleven months of treatment, with a range of 6 to 36. Study-wide points: Upon ibrutinib response clonality rose, and upon progression it fell back toward baseline.

Trimming took off 2 bases at V and 3 bases at J, with 2 bases between the two ends. Germline V CDR1 and CDR2: MNHEY, SMNVEV (reference sequence). The CDR3 consists of 11 residues. The planned depth of sequencing spanned 1 in 200,000 to 1 in 1 million T cells. Method: immunoSEQ multiplex PCR; TCRdb's copy keeps in-frame clones and lacks some. The table has 300,000 to 350,000 clones, roughly 80% seen once. The rearrangement joins TRBV27 to TRBJ2-7; D is unresolved. This specimen was PBMCs, taken before ibrutinib treatment. The source is a human donor with chronic lymphocytic leukemia. CDR3 DNA sequence: TGTGCCAGCAGTTTAGGCTACGAGCAGTACTTC. Protein product: CASSLGYEQYF.